This T cell receptor beta chain came from a study of blood T cell repertoires in COVID-19. Profiled with immunoSEQ multiplex PCR; TCRdb holds only in-frame clones, not every one. The data hold 200,000 to 250,000 clones, with over 60% observed a single time. Sequencing was performed on peripheral blood. The receptor was isolated from an older woman with acute or convalescent COVID-19.

CDR3 sequence: CATSRDLAPGQETQYF. CDR3 nucleotide sequence: TGTGCCACCAGCAGAGATCTGGCCCCGGGGCAAGAGACCCAGTACTTC. J is TRBJ2-5 and V is TRBV15; TRBD2 might be the D (5 bases). This CDR3 is 16 amino acids long. Trimming shortened V by 0 bases and J by 2 bases, and 13 bases separated the two germline ends. Germline V gives CDR1 LNHNV, CDR2 YYDKDF (reference sequence).